Listed here are 28 T cell receptor beta chains from one sample, sequenced in a study of cytomegalovirus exposure and HLA in healthy donors. The PCR made use of 60 Vbeta and 13 Jbeta primers. Generated by immunoSEQ multiplex PCR, the TCRdb table keeps only in-frame clones and is missing some. The sample table includes about 130,000 clones. Sequencing input: PBMCs. The receptors were gathered from a man between 18 and 29 years old in good health and CMV-seronegative.

The chain has TRBV4-2 and TRBJ1-5; 12 nucleotides match TRBD1. J was trimmed by 7 bases and V by 1 base; bases with no gene match: 5. The germline gives CDR1 LGHNA, CDR2 YNFKEQ. The CDR3 totals 16 residues. The CDR3 loop is CASSQAGTGGGQPQHF. The CDR3 DNA is TGTGCCAGCAGCCAAGCTGGGACAGGGGGCGGACAGCCCCAGCATTTT.

The chain couples TRBV28 to TRBJ1-2; 8 bases align to TRBD1. From germline, CDR1 is MDHEN and CDR2 SYDVKM. Trimming at V came to 9 bases and at J to 7 bases, leaving 7 bases not matched to a gene. The CDR3 totals 12 residues. The CDR3, as DNA: TGTGCCAGTTACAGGGGGACCGCTGGCTACACCTTC. It is translated as CASYRGTAGYTF.

The CDR3 sequence is CATSRRTSGSYEQYF. CDR3 DNA: TGTGCCACCAGCAGACGAACTAGCGGTTCCTACGAGCAGTACTTC. The gene calls are TRBV15 and TRBJ2-7; TRBD2 agrees at 8 bases. The CDR3 runs to 15 residues. V gave up 2 bases and J gave up 1 base; unmatched junction bases: 4. The germline V gene has CDR1 LNHNV and CDR2 YYDKDF (reference sequence).

The rearrangement uses TRBV7-9 and TRBJ1-5; 7 nucleotides match TRBD1. The ends lost 5 bases at V and 7 bases at J; junction bases unmatched: 11. The CDR3 runs 15 residues. The germline V gene has CDR1 SEHNR and CDR2 FQNEAQ (reference sequence). CDR3 nucleotides: TGTGCCAGCAGCCCCGACACAGGGGTTTTCCAGCCCCAGCATTTT. It codes for CASSPDTGVFQPQHF. Looking up the rest from reference TRBV7-9 and TRBJ1-5 gives the full variable domain: DTGVSQNPRHKITKRGQNVTFRCDPISEHNRLYWYRQTLGQGPEFLTYFQNEAQLEKSRLLSDRFSAERPKGSFSTLEIQRTEQGDSAMYLCASSPDTGVFQPQHFGDGTRLSIL.

The chain uses TRBV4-1 and TRBJ2-7; the D gene is possibly TRBD1 (6 bases). Trimming pared 0 bases from V and 2 bases from J, leaving 11 bases between. This CDR3 is built from 15 residues. The germline V gene has CDR1 MGHRA and CDR2 YSYEKL. CDR3 amino acids: CASSQEGHSAYEQYF. The CDR3 region has the DNA TGCGCCAGCAGCCAAGAGGGACACTCGGCCTACGAGCAGTACTTC.

The chain joins TRBV19 to TRBJ2-7; 7 nucleotides line up with TRBD1. CDR3 length equals 14 residues. The germline V gene has CDR1 LNHDA and CDR2 SQIVND (reference sequence). The junction had 5 bases not matched to a gene; V was cut back by 4 bases and J by 2 bases. This chain's CDR3 is CASSTTGEPYEQYF. CDR3 coding DNA: TGTGCCAGTAGTACCACAGGGGAGCCCTACGAGCAGTACTTC.

The chain carries TRBV15 and TRBJ2-7, with D hard to call. Between the trimmed V and J ends, which lost 3 bases and 5 bases, there was a span of 17 bases. Germline V gives CDR1 LNHNV, CDR2 YYDKDF (reference sequence). There are 15 residues in the CDR3. The CDR3 coding sequence is TGTGCCACCAGCAGGTGGCCGCCGTTGGTCAACGAGCAGTACTTC. Its translation: CATSRWPPLVNEQYF.

The chain links TRBV5-1 to TRBJ2-7, with 10 bases fitting TRBD2. The V and J ends lost 7 bases and 0 bases, in that order; junction bases with no gene match: 1. CDR3 length equals 13 residues. Germline-derived CDR1 and CDR2 are SGHRS and YFSETQ. As DNA, the CDR3 is TGCGCCAGCGGACTAGCGGTCTCCTACGAGCAGTACTTC. It codes for CASGLAVSYEQYF.

The chain couples TRBV9 to TRBJ1-2; tentative D call: TRBD1 (5 bases). This CDR3 spans 16 amino acids. Trimming removed 1 base at V and 8 bases at J, with 21 bases between. Germline loops: CDR1 SGDLS, CDR2 YYNGEE. The DNA for the CDR3 is TGTGCCAGCAGCGTATACCCCACCTTAGAAGGGGCCGGCTACACCTTC. Translation: CASSVYPTLEGAGYTF.

The chain couples TRBV18 to TRBJ2-4; D may be TRBD1 (7 bases). The germline V and J ends were trimmed by 3 bases and 0 bases, with 12 bases remaining between them. Germline CDR1 is KGHSH and CDR2 is LQKENI. The CDR3 extends over 16 amino acids. The CDR3 nucleotides read TGTGCCAGCTCACCGAACAGGGGACTAGCCAAAAACATTCAGTACTTC. It encodes CASSPNRGLAKNIQYF.

The V call is TRBV5-8, the J call TRBJ1-5, with unresolved D. The CDR3 length is 15 residues. CDR1 SGHTS and CDR2 YDEGEE come from the germline V gene. The V gene lost 6 bases and the J gene lost 5 bases, with 18 bases spanning the gap. The CDR3, as DNA: TGTGCCAGCAACTCGGGGTGGCGGGTGCATCAGCCCCAGCATTTT. Translated, it gives CASNSGWRVHQPQHF.

Comment on this clone: The sample carries other DNA sequences with the same CDR3. The rearrangement uses TRBV18 and TRBJ1-2; 8 bases align to TRBD1. The CDR3 is 15 amino acids. The V gene's germline CDR1 is KGHSH and CDR2 LQKENI. The J segment lost 0 bases and the V segment lost 3 bases, leaving 3 bases of the junction unmatched. For the CDR3, the DNA is TGTGCCAGCTCACCCGGACAGGGCCCTAACTATGGCTACACCTTC. This gives the protein CASSPGQGPNYGYTF.

J is TRBJ2-7 and V is TRBV30; D may be TRBD2 (6 bases). V lost 2 bases and J lost 2, with 13 bases in between. The CDR3 has 14 amino acids. The germline CDR1 and CDR2 sequences are GTSNPN and SVGIG (reference sequence). Here the CDR3 reads CAWSLRRDAYEQYF. As DNA, the CDR3 is TGTGCCTGGAGTTTGAGGAGGGACGCCTACGAGCAGTACTTC. The whole variable domain, filled in from reference TRBV30 and TRBJ2-7, reads SQTIHQWPATLVQPVGSPLSLECTVEGTSNPNLYWYRQAAGRGLQLLFYSVGIGQISSEVPQNLSASRPQDRQFILSSKKLLLSDSGFYLCAWSLRRDAYEQYFGPGTRLTVT.

The gene calls are TRBV4-2 and TRBJ2-7, with 7 nucleotides matching TRBD2. This CDR3 contains 16 residues. J gave up 3 bases and V 0 bases, and 8 bases lay outside the gene matches. From germline, CDR1 is LGHNA and CDR2 YNFKEQ. The CDR3 loop reads CASSQDNGRESYEQYF. The CDR3 coding sequence is TGTGCCAGCAGCCAAGACAACGGGCGGGAGAGCTACGAGCAGTACTTC.

The gene calls are TRBV30 and TRBJ1-3; D is undetermined. This CDR3 is 12 amino acids long. CDR1 and CDR2 from the germline V gene are GTSNPN and SVGIG (reference sequence). Trimming stripped 6 bases from V and 4 bases from J, with 10 bases between. In DNA form, the CDR3 reads TGTGCCTGCACACGGAGAGGAAACACCATATATTTT. This codes for CACTRRGNTIYF.

The chain has TRBV10-3 and TRBJ1-1, with D hard to call. Germline V gene data show CDR1 as ENHRY and CDR2 as SYGVKD. The CDR3 contains 14 residues. V lost 6 bases, J lost 4 bases, and 15 bases lay in between. The CDR3: CAISPSSPGTEAFF. The DNA of the CDR3 is TGTGCCATCAGCCCATCGTCCCCCGGCACTGAAGCTTTCTTT.

The gene calls are TRBV13 and TRBJ1-1; D may be TRBD1 (5 bases). The CDR3 consists of 14 residues. The V gene's germline CDR1 is PRHDT and CDR2 FYEKMQ (reference sequence). Trimming took 2 bases from V and 3 from J, leaving 10 bases between them. The CDR3 region is CASSLPGGDTEAFF. CDR3 bases: TGTGCCAGCAGCTTACCGGGAGGGGACACTGAAGCTTTCTTT. Full variable domain (remainder filled in from reference TRBV13 and TRBJ1-1): AAGVIQSPRHLIKEKRETATLKCYPIPRHDTVYWYQQGPGQDPQFLISFYEKMQSDKGSIPDRFSAQQFSDYHSELNMSSLELGDSALYFCASSLPGGDTEAFFGQGTRLTVV.

The J gene is TRBJ2-3, the V gene TRBV11-2; TRBD2 matches at 9 bases. The germline CDR1 and CDR2 sequences are SGHAT and FQNNGV. After removal of 5 bases from V and 7 bases from J, the junction contained 16 bases not matched to a gene. The CDR3 extends over 17 amino acids. The CDR3 spells CASSALRLAGGQYTQYF. The CDR3, as DNA: TGTGCCAGCAGCGCCCTGCGATTGGCGGGGGGGCAGTATACGCAGTATTTT.

The chain carries TRBV4-1 and TRBJ2-3, with 8 nucleotides matching TRBD2. V was clipped by 0 bases and J by 0 bases; unmatched bases: 8. In germline, CDR1 is MGHRA, CDR2 YSYEKL. The CDR3 runs to 18 residues. CDR3 region: CASSQEGGLAPSTDTQYF. The CDR3 DNA follows: TGCGCCAGCAGCCAAGAAGGTGGACTAGCCCCTAGCACAGATACGCAGTATTTT.

The CDR3 nucleotides read TGTGCCAGCAGCCTCGACAGGTTGCATTCACCCCTCCACTTT. As protein: CASSLDRLHSPLHF. The chain is built from TRBV5-6 and TRBJ1-6; perhaps TRBD1 as D (6 bases). V was clipped by 4 bases and J by 8 bases, with 13 bases between them. Germline assignment: CDR1 SGHDT and CDR2 YYEEEE. The CDR3 extends over 14 amino acids.

The rearrangement joins TRBV20-1 to TRBJ1-1; D is ambiguous. The V gene's germline CDR1 is DFQATT and CDR2 SNEGSKA (reference sequence). CDR3 length equals 11 residues. Trimming stripped 6 bases from V and 5 bases from J, with 10 bases between. The CDR3, as DNA: TGCAGTGCAAGGTCGGGAACTGAAGCTTTCTTT. This encodes CSARSGTEAFF.

V usage is TRBV6-5 and J usage is TRBJ1-6, with 10 nucleotides matching TRBD1. This CDR3 is built from 15 residues. Germline V lookup: CDR1 MNHEY, CDR2 SVGAGI. V lost 0 bases to trimming and J lost 12 bases; unmatched junction nucleotides: 5. The CDR3 nucleotides read TGTGCCAGCAGTTACTCCGGGGACAGGGGCAGACCCCTCCACTTT. Translated, it gives CASSYSGDRGRPLHF.

This chain joins TRBV6-1 and TRBJ2-2, with 9 bases that match TRBD2. The CDR3 has 17 residues. V shed 3 bases, J shed 5 bases, and the junction held 10 bases outside the gene matches. CDR1 and CDR2 from the germline V gene are MNHNS and SASEGT. The CDR3 DNA sequence: TGTGCCAGCAGTGACCGGGCGGGAGGGCCGGGGACCGGGGAGCTGTTTTTT. It yields the protein CASSDRAGGPGTGELFF.

The V and J genes are TRBV6-5 and TRBJ1-1; the D is unclear. The CDR3 runs to 13 residues. Germline CDR1 MNHEY, CDR2 SVGAGI. The ends were cut back, 0 bases at V and 7 bases at J, with 9 bases in the middle. The CDR3, as DNA: TGTGCCAGCAGTTACTCGCGGCCGGGTGAAGCTTTCTTT. Amino acids: CASSYSRPGEAFF.

V and J are TRBV30 and TRBJ1-2; D perhaps matches TRBD1 (6 bases). The CDR3 runs 13 residues. V was trimmed by 1 base and J by 1 base, leaving 7 bases between them. The germline CDR1 and CDR2 sequences are GTSNPN and SVGIG (reference sequence). In DNA form, the CDR3 reads TGTGCCTGGAGTGCAGGGGTTAACTATGGCTACACCTTC. Encoded protein: CAWSAGVNYGYTF.

V gene TRBV30 combines with J gene TRBJ2-1; D might be TRBD1 (5 bases). The V gene's germline CDR1 is GTSNPN and CDR2 SVGIG (reference sequence). Trimming left V 2 bases short and J 4 bases short, with 9 bases between. The CDR3 consists of 13 residues. The CDR3 nucleotides read TGTGCCTGGAGTCCAGACAGTTACAATGAGCAGTTCTTC. Amino acid sequence: CAWSPDSYNEQFF.

The gene calls are TRBV5-1 and TRBJ1-1, with D possibly matching TRBD1 (5 bases). This CDR3 has 15 residues. The V end lost 0 bases, the J end lost 4 bases, and 13 bases lay between the germline ends. The germline CDR1 and CDR2 sequences are SGHRS and YFSETQ. In DNA form, the CDR3 reads TGCGCCAGCAGCTTGGAAGGGGTAATCGGCACTGAAGCTTTCTTT. Its translation: CASSLEGVIGTEAFF.

This chain connects TRBV18 to TRBJ1-5; 7 bases agree with TRBD1. This CDR3 contains 13 residues. Looked up from germline, CDR1 is KGHSH and CDR2 is LQKENI. The junction had 3 bases not matched to a gene; V was cut back by 5 bases and J by 5 bases. The CDR3 region has the DNA TGTGCCAGCTCATCCCAGGGGGATCAGCCCCAGCATTTT. This sequence encodes CASSSQGDQPQHF.